The source of this T cell receptor beta chain is a study of T cell responses to AZD1222 COVID-19 vaccine. Germline V CDR1 and CDR2: GTSNPN, SVGIG (reference sequence). J was trimmed by 8 bases and V by 5 bases; bases with no gene match: 14. The CDR3 has 15 residues. This table comes from immunoSEQ multiplex PCR, and its TCRdb copy is limited to in-frame clones, with some not included. The sample has some 190,000 clones, approximately 94% seen once. The origin of this receptor is an adult who received the MenACWY meningococcal vaccine as a control. This material consisted of peripheral blood, taken 28 days after the second dose of the MenACWY control vaccine. This chain uses TRBV30 with TRBJ2-7; TRBD2 matches 11 bases. CDR3 coding DNA: TGTGCCTGGTCGGATAGCGGGAGGGCCTGGGTGAAGCAGTACTTC. Translation: CAWSDSGRAWVKQYF.